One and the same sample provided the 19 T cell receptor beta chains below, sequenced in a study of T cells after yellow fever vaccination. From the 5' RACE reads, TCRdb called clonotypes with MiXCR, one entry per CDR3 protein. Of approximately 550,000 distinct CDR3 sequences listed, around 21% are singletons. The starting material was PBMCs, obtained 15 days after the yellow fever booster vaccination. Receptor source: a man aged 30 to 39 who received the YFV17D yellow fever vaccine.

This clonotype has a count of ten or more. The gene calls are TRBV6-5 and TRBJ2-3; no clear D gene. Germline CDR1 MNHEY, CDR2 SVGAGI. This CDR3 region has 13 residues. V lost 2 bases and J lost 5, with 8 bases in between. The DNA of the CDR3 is TGTGCCAGCAGTTACCCCGGGCGAGATACGCAGTATTTT. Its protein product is CASSYPGRDTQYF.

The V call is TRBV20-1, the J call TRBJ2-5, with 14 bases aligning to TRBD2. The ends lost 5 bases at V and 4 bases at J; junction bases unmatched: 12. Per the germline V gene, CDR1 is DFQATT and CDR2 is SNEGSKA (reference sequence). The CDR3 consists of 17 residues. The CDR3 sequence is CSAPSRLAGGLGETQYF. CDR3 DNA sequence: TGCAGTGCTCCCTCGAGACTAGCGGGAGGGCTGGGAGAGACCCAGTACTTC.

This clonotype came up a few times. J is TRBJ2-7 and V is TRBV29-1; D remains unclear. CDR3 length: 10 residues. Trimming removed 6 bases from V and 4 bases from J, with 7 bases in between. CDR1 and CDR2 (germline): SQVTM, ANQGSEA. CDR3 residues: CSVGHYEQYF. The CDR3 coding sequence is TGCAGCGTCGGCCATTACGAGCAGTACTTC.

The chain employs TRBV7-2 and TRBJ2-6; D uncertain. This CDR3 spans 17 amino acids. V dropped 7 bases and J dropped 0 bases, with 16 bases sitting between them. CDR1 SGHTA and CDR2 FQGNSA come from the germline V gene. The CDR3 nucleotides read TGTGCCAGCACCGATCTATTCAGTGTCTCTGGGGCCAACGTCCTGACTTTC. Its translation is CASTDLFSVSGANVLTF.

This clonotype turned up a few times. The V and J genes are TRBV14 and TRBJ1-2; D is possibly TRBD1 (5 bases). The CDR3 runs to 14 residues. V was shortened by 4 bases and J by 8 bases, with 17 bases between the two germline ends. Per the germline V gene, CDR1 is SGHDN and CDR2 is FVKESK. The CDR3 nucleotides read TGTGCCAGCAGCCCCCTCGGGGGAAAAGGAGGCTACACCTTC. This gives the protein CASSPLGGKGGYTF.

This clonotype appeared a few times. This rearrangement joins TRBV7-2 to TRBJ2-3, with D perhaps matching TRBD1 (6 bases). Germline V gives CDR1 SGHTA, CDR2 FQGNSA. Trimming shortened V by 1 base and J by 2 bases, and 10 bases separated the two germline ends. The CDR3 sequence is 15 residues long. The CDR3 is CASSLGQGPTDTQYF. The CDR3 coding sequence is TGTGCCAGCAGCTTAGGTCAGGGGCCCACAGATACGCAGTATTTT. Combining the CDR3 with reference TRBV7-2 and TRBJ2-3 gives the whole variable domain GAGVSQSPSNKVTEKGKDVELRCDPISGHTALYWYRQSLGQGLEFLIYFQGNSAPDKSGLPSDRFSAERTGGSVSTLTIQRTQQEDSAVYLCASSLGQGPTDTQYFGPGTRLTVL.

Written as DNA, the CDR3 is TGCGCCAGCAGCTTGGGGGTTCGAAGCACCGGGGAGCTGTTTTTT. This encodes CASSLGVRSTGELFF. The chain combines TRBV5-1 with TRBJ2-2, with D unresolved. Looked up from germline, CDR1 is SGHRS and CDR2 is YFSETQ. V lost 0 bases to trimming and J lost 4 bases, with 10 bases between them. This CDR3 has 15 residues.

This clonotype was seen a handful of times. The CDR3 DNA reads as TGTGCCATCGGCGAAACAGGGACCCTCGGGTTTGACCTCCACTTT. Translating it yields CAIGETGTLGFDLHF. The chain uses TRBV10-3 and TRBJ1-6; tentative D call: TRBD1 (6 bases). CDR1 ENHRY and CDR2 SYGVKD come from the germline V gene. This CDR3 comprises 15 residues. The V end lost 8 bases, the J end lost 15 bases, and 26 bases lay between the germline ends.

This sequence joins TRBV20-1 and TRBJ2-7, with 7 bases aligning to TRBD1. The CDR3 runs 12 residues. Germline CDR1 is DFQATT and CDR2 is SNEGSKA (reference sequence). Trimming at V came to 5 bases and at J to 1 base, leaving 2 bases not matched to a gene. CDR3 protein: CSAYRGSYEQYF. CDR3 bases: TGCAGTGCTTACAGGGGTTCCTACGAGCAGTACTTC.

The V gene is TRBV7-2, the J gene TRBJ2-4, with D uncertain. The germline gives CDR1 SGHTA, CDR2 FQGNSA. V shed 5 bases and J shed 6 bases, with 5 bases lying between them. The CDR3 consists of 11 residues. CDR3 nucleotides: TGTGCCAGCAGCCAGGCAAACATTCAGTACTTC. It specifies CASSQANIQYF.

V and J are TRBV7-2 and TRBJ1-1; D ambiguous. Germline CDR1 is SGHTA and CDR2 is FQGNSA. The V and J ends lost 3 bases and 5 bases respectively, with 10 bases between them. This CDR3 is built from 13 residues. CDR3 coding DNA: TGTGCCAGCAGCTTCTGGGTAGAGACTGAAGCTTTCTTT. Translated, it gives CASSFWVETEAFF.

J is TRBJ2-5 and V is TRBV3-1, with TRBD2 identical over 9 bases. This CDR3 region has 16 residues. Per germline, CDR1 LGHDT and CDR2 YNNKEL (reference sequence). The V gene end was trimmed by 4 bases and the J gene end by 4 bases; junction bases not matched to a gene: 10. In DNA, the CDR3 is TGTGCCAGCAGCCCTGCGCGCGGGAGGGGAGGAGAGACCCAGTACTTC. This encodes CASSPARGRGGETQYF.

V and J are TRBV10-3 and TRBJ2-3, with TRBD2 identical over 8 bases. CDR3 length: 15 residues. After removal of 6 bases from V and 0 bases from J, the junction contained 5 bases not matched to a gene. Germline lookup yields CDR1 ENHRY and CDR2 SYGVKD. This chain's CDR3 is CAISPTSASTDTQYF. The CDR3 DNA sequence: TGTGCCATCAGCCCGACTAGCGCCAGCACAGATACGCAGTATTTT.

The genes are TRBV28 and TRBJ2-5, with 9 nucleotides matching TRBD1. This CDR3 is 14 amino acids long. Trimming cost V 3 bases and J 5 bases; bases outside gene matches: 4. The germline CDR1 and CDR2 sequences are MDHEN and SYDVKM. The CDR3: CASSFTGGEETQYF. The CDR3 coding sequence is TGTGCCAGCAGTTTTACAGGGGGCGAGGAGACCCAGTACTTC.

The DNA of the CDR3 is TGTGCCAGCAGCTATAGACGGACAGTGGGTGAGCAGTACTTC. As protein: CASSYRRTVGEQYF. J is TRBJ2-7 and V is TRBV7-2; D may be TRBD1 (6 bases). Deletions cut 4 bases from V and 7 bases from J, with 17 bases between. Per the germline V gene, CDR1 is SGHTA and CDR2 is FQGNSA. The CDR3 length is 14 residues.

CDR3 bases: TGCGCCAGCAGCCAAGATTGGGCGCAGCCCCAGCATTTT. Translation gives CASSQDWAQPQHF. The V call is TRBV4-1, the J call TRBJ1-5; no reliable D call. Germline loops: CDR1 MGHRA, CDR2 YSYEKL. The CDR3 runs 13 residues. The V and J ends lost 0 bases and 7 bases respectively, with 7 bases between them.

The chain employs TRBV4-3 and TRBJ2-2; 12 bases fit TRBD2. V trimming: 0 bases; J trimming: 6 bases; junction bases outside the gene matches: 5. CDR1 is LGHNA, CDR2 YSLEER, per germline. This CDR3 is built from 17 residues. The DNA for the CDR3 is TGCGCCAGCAGCCAAGATAGACTAGCGGGAGATTCCGGGGAGCTGTTTTTT. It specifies CASSQDRLAGDSGELFF.

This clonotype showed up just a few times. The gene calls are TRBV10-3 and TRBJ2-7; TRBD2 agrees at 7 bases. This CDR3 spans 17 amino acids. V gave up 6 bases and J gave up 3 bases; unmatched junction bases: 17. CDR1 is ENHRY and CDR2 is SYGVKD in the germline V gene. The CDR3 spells CAIRGSWGPGGSYEQYF. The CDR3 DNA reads TGTGCCATCAGAGGGAGTTGGGGCCCCGGGGGGAGCTACGAGCAGTACTTC.

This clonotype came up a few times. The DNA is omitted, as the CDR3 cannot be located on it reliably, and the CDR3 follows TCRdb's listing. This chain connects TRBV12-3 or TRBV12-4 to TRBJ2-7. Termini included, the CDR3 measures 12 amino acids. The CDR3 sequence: CASSLGTGEQYF.